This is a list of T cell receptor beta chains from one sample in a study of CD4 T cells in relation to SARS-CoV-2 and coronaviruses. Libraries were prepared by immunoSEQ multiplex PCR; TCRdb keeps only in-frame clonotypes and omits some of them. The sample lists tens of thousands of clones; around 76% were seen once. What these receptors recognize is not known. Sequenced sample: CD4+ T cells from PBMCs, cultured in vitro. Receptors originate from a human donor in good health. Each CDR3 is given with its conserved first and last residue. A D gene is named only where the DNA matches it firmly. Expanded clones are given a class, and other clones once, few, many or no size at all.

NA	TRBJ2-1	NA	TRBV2	CASMSATASYNEQFF	TGTGCCAGCATGTCGGCCACAGCATCCTACAATGAGCAGTTCTTC
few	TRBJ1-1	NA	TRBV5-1	CASMGGVNTEAFF	TGCGCCAGCATGGGGGGCGTCAACACTGAAGCTTTCTTT
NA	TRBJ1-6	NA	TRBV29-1	CSVAWDGDSPLHF	TGCAGCGTTGCTTGGGACGGAGATTCACCCCTCCACTTT
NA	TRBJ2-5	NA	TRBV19	CASSPVQWGETQYF	TGTGCCAGTAGCCCGGTTCAATGGGGGGAGACCCAGTACTTC
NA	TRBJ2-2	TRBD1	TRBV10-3	CAIMGQGATGELFF	TGTGCCATCATGGGGCAGGGGGCGACCGGGGAGCTGTTTTTT
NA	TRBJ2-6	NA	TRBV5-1	CASRIGWGSGANVLTF	TGCGCCAGCAGGATTGGTTGGGGGTCTGGGGCCAACGTCCTGACTTTC
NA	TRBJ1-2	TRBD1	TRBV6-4	CASSMTGERPGYTF	TGTGCCAGCAGTATGACAGGGGAACGGCCTGGCTACACCTTC
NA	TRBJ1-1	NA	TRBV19	CASSRQGTNTEAFF	TGTGCCAGTAGTCGTCAGGGCACGAACACTGAAGCTTTCTTT
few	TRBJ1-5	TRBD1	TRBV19	CASNPGQDGQPQHF	TGTGCCAGTAACCCGGGACAGGACGGTCAGCCCCAGCATTTT
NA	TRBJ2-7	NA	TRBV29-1	CSVTSSYEQYF	TGCAGCGTTACCAGTTCCTACGAGCAGTACTTC
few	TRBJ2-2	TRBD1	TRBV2	CASLEQGAASGELFF	TGTGCCAGCTTAGAACAGGGGGCGGCATCCGGGGAGCTGTTTTTT
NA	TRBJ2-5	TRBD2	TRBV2	CAIGTSGKETQYF	TGTGCCATCGGGACTAGCGGGAAGGAGACCCAGTACTTC
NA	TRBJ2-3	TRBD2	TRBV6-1	CASSERPSGSTDTQYF	TGTGCCAGCAGTGAAAGGCCTAGCGGGTCAACAGATACGCAGTATTTT
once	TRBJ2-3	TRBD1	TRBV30	CAWRSRDRTWADTQYF	TGTGCCTGGAGATCGCGGGACAGGACCTGGGCAGATACGCAGTATTTT
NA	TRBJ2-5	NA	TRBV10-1	CASSEGTPVGTQYF	TGCGCCAGCAGTGAAGGGACCCCCGTGGGGACCCAGTACTTC
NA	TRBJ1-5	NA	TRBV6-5	CASTTFGSNQPQHF	TGTGCCAGCACGACGTTTGGGAGCAATCAGCCCCAGCATTTT
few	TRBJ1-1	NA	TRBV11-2	CASSPRDGHTEAFF	TGTGCCAGCAGCCCGCGGGACGGCCACACTGAAGCTTTCTTT
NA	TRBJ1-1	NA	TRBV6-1	CASSELGMGTEAFF	TGTGCCAGCAGTGAGCTTGGGATGGGCACTGAAGCTTTCTTT
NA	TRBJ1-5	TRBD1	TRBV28	CASSLYSRTGGNQPQHF	TGTGCCAGCAGTTTATACTCCCGGACAGGGGGCAATCAGCCCCAGCATTTT
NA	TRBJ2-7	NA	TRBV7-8	CASSWGLVGGPTYEQYF	TGTGCCAGCAGCTGGGGGCTGGTCGGGGGTCCTACCTACGAGCAGTACTTC
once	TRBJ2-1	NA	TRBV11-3	CASSYNGGRYNEQFF	TGTGCCAGCAGCTATAACGGCGGGCGCTACAATGAGCAGTTCTTC
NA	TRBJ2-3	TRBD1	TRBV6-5	CASSYKDRRTGDTQYF	TGTGCCAGCAGTTACAAGGACAGGCGAACGGGGGATACGCAGTATTTT
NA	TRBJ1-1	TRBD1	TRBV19	CASSIDRGLLLNTEAFF	TGTGCCAGTAGTATAGACAGGGGGCTTTTATTGAACACTGAAGCTTTCTTT
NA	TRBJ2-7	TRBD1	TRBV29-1	CSVERDRGEQYF	TGCAGCGTTGAAAGGGACAGGGGCGAGCAGTACTTC